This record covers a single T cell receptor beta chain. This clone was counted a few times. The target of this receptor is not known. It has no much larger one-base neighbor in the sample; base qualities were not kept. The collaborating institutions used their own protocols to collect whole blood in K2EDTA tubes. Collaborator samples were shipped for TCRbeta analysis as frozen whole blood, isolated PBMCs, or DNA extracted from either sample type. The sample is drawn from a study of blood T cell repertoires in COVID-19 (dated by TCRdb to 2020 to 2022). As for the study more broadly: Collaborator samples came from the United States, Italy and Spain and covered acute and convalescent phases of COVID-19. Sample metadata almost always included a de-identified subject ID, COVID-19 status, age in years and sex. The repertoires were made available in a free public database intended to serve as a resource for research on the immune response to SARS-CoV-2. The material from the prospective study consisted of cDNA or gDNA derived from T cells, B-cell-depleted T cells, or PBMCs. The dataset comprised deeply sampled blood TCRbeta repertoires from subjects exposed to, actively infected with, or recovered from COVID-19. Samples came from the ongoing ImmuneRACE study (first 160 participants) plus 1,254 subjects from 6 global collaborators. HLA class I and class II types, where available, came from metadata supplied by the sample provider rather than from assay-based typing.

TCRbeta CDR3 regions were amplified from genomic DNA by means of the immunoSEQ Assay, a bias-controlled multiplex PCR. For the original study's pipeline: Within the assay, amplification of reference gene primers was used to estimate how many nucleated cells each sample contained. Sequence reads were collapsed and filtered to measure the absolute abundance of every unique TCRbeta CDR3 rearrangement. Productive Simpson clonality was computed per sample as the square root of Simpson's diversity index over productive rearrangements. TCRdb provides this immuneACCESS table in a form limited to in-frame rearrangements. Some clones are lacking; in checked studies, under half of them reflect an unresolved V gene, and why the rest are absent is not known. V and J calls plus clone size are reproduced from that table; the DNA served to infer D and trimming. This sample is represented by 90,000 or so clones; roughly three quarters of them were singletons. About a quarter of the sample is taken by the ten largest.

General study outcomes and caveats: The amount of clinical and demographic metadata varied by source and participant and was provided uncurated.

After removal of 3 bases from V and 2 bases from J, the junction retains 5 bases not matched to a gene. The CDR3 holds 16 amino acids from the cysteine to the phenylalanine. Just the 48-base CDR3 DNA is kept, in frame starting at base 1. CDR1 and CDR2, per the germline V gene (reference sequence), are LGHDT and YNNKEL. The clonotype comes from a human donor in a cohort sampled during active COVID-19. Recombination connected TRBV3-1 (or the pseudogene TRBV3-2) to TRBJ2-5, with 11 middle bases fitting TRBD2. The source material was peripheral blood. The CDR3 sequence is CASSQGLAERQETQYF. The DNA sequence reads TGTGCCAGCAGCCAGGGACTAGCGGAGAGGCAAGAGACCCAGTACTTC.